The 10 T cell receptor beta chains reported below all come from one sample, sequenced in a study of T cells in Graves' hyperthyroidism and ophthalmopathy. Using RNA transcripts as the source, TCR beta CDR3 regions were amplified. Initially, a first-round RT-PCR of the TCR CDR3 employed the HTBI primer set. TCRdb processed the multiplex PCR reads anew with MiXCR; each CDR3 protein has one entry. Among fewer than 900,000 distinct CDR3 sequences listed, about a sixth were seen once. The source material was blood. The source is a man younger than 35 with Graves' hyperthyroidism.

The table lists this clonotype with a few counts. CDR3 nucleotides: TGTGCCAGCAGCCAACTCGGCAGGGGCACAGAGACCCAGTACTTC. Protein: CASSQLGRGTETQYF. The genes are TRBV3-1 and TRBJ2-5; tentative D call: TRBD1 (6 bases). The CDR3 loop spans 15 amino acids. Trimming removed 2 bases at V and 4 bases at J, with 14 bases between. CDR1 is LGHDT, CDR2 YNNKEL, per germline (reference sequence).

The chain couples TRBV6-1 to TRBJ1-2; D unresolved. The CDR3 has 13 residues. Germline CDR1 MNHNS, CDR2 SASEGT. V gave up 5 bases and J gave up 5 bases, with 12 bases separating them. CDR3 bases: TGTGCCAGCAGTCCCCCGGCCGCGTATGGCTACACCTTC. As protein: CASSPPAAYGYTF.

The chain has TRBV9 and TRBJ2-3; 7 bases line up with TRBD2. The length of the CDR3 is 15 residues. V lost 7 bases, J lost 3 bases, and 11 bases stayed unmatched. CDR1 and CDR2 (germline): SGDLS, YYNGEE. The CDR3 bases are TGTGCCAGCTCAAGCCAACTAGCGATTACAGATACGCAGTATTTT. As protein: CASSSQLAITDTQYF.

This clonotype has only a few counts. The chain has TRBV5-1 and TRBJ1-2, with unresolved D. V was trimmed by 0 bases and J by 8 bases, leaving 11 bases between them. In germline, CDR1 is SGHRS, CDR2 YFSETQ. This CDR3 has 13 amino acids. The DNA for the CDR3 is TGCGCCAGCAGCTTGGACCTCTTAAGGGGCTACACCTTC. Translating it yields CASSLDLLRGYTF.

A few counts support this clonotype. The genes are TRBV2 and TRBJ1-2; TRBD1 might be the D (5 bases). This CDR3 region has 15 residues. Trimming pared 6 bases from V and 6 bases from J, leaving 20 bases between. Looked up from germline, CDR1 is SNHLY and CDR2 is FYNNEI. This CDR3 is CASSHPVGGRNGYTF. The CDR3 DNA reads as TGTGCCAGCAGCCACCCCGTGGGGGGTCGGAATGGCTACACCTTC.

This clonotype has a count of ten or more. The genes are TRBV28 and TRBJ2-1; D gene ambiguous. This CDR3 has 15 amino acids. Germline V CDR1 and CDR2: MDHEN, SYDVKM. Trimming took 3 bases from V and 7 from J, leaving 16 bases between them. The CDR3 sequence: CASSFDRTRPNEQFF. The CDR3 bases are TGTGCCAGCAGTTTTGACCGTACCAGACCTAATGAGCAGTTCTTC.

The chain combines TRBV28 with TRBJ1-6; 8 bases match TRBD1. This CDR3 region has 13 residues. V lost 8 bases to trimming and J lost 5 bases; unmatched junction nucleotides: 2. CDR1 MDHEN and CDR2 SYDVKM come from the germline V gene. The CDR3 here is CASQGAHNSPLHF. In DNA, the CDR3 is TGTGCCAGCCAGGGGGCCCATAATTCACCCCTCCACTTT.

This clonotype was seen many times. The rearrangement uses TRBV24-1 and TRBJ2-2; TRBD1 matches at 8 bases. J lost 6 bases, V lost 3 bases, and 5 bases had no gene match. The CDR3 is 15 residues long. Germline V gene lookup returns CDR1 KGHDR and CDR2 SFDVKD. In nucleotides, the CDR3 is TGTGCCACCAGTGATCCGGACAGGGTACCCGGGGAGCTGTTTTTT. As protein: CATSDPDRVPGELFF.

This clonotype was seen a handful of times. This sequence joins TRBV28 and TRBJ2-5; D possibly corresponds to TRBD2 (5 bases). Trimming pared 6 bases from V and 5 bases from J, leaving 13 bases between. This CDR3 has 13 residues. Germline assignment: CDR1 MDHEN and CDR2 SYDVKM. DNA of the CDR3: TGTGCCAGCAGGGTCGCGGGTGGGGAGACCCAGTACTTC. The encoded protein is CASRVAGGETQYF.

This clonotype was seen at least ten times. The rearrangement joins TRBV11-1 to TRBJ2-7; 9 nucleotides line up with TRBD1. Germline CDR1 SGHAT, CDR2 FQDESV (reference sequence). The CDR3 totals 16 residues. V was clipped by 5 bases and J by 5 bases; unmatched bases: 13. For the CDR3, the DNA is TGTGCCAGCAGCGACCGGGAACAGGGGGCCGGAGACGAGCAGTACTTC. It yields the protein CASSDREQGAGDEQYF.